These T cell receptor beta chains were read from a single sample in a study of CD8 T cells in Susac syndrome. TCRdb passed the immunoSEQ multiplex PCR reads through MiXCR, listing each CDR3 protein once. The sample has approximately 180,000 distinct CDR3 sequences, nearly 97% seen once; the top ten hold approximately 0.1%. Specimen: CD4+ T cells from PBMCs. These receptor sequences come from a human donor with multiple sclerosis. Each CDR3 is given with its conserved first and last residue. A D gene is named only where the DNA matches it firmly. Only part of the rows carry a size: once, few, many, or a class if the clone is expanded.

V gene: TRBV27; D gene: TRBD1; clone size: -; J gene: TRBJ2-1; CDR3 DNA: TGTGCCAGCAGTCCGTATAGGGCCCCGGGACAGGGGGCAGGGAATGAGCAGTTCTTC; CDR3 protein: CASSPYRAPGQGAGNEQFF
V gene: TRBV2; D gene: -; clone size: -; J gene: TRBJ2-5; CDR3 DNA: TGTGCCAGCAGTAAAGAGCAAGAGACCCAGTACTTC; CDR3 protein: CASSKEQETQYF
V gene: TRBV19; D gene: -; clone size: once; J gene: TRBJ1-6; CDR3 DNA: TGTGCCAGTAGTGTCAGCTCCCCAAATTCACCCCTCCACTTT; CDR3 protein: CASSVSSPNSPLHF
V gene: TRBV28; D gene: -; clone size: once; J gene: TRBJ2-7; CDR3 DNA: TGTGCCAGCAGTAGTGAGGGACCCTACGAGCAGTACTTC; CDR3 protein: CASSSEGPYEQYF
V gene: TRBV29-1; D gene: -; clone size: -; J gene: TRBJ1-2; CDR3 DNA: TGCAGCGTTGAAGATCTTCGGAGGGGCGGGGGCTACACCTTC; CDR3 protein: CSVEDLRRGGGYTF
V gene: TRBV29-1; D gene: -; clone size: -; J gene: TRBJ1-2; CDR3 DNA: TGCAGCGTGGTGGGGGGGAACTATGGCTACACCTTC; CDR3 protein: CSVVGGNYGYTF
V gene: TRBV27; D gene: -; clone size: -; J gene: TRBJ2-7; CDR3 DNA: TGTGCCAGCACCAGACGCCACGCCACCGAGCAGTACTTC; CDR3 protein: CASTRRHATEQYF
V gene: TRBV5-1; D gene: TRBD2; clone size: -; J gene: TRBJ2-1; CDR3 DNA: TGCGCCAGCAGCTTGCTAGCGGGGGGGCCACGTGAGCAGTTCTTC; CDR3 protein: CASSLLAGGPREQFF
V gene: TRBV15; D gene: TRBD2; clone size: -; J gene: TRBJ2-7; CDR3 DNA: TGTGCCACCAGCAGAGTTCGGGGGGCCTACGAGCAGTACTTC; CDR3 protein: CATSRVRGAYEQYF
V gene: TRBV25-1; D gene: TRBD1; clone size: -; J gene: TRBJ1-5; CDR3 DNA: TGTGCCAGCAGTGATACTGGGACAGGGGACAATCAGCCCCAGCATTTT; CDR3 protein: CASSDTGTGDNQPQHF
V gene: TRBV30; D gene: -; clone size: -; J gene: TRBJ2-2; CDR3 DNA: TGTGCCTGGACAAAAAGGGGCTGGGGGGACACCGGGGAGCTGTTTTTT; CDR3 protein: CAWTKRGWGDTGELFF
V gene: TRBV25-1; D gene: -; clone size: -; J gene: TRBJ1-2; CDR3 DNA: TGTGCCAGCAGTGAGACACGCGGCTACACCTTC; CDR3 protein: CASSETRGYTF
V gene: TRBV11-2; D gene: -; clone size: -; J gene: TRBJ1-1; CDR3 DNA: TGTGCCAGCAGGGAACCTGAAGCTTTCTTT; CDR3 protein: CASREPEAFF
V gene: TRBV3-1; D gene: TRBD2; clone size: -; J gene: TRBJ2-5; CDR3 DNA: TGTGCCAGCAGCCCCAAGACCGGGAGGGAGACCCAGTACTTC; CDR3 protein: CASSPKTGRETQYF
V gene: TRBV19; D gene: -; clone size: -; J gene: TRBJ2-1; CDR3 DNA: TGTGCCAGTACAAAGGACGGGATCTACAATGAGCAGTTCTTC; CDR3 protein: CASTKDGIYNEQFF
V gene: TRBV29-1; D gene: -; clone size: -; J gene: TRBJ1-2; CDR3 DNA: TGCAGCGCTGGGACGGAGTATGGCTACACCTTC; CDR3 protein: CSAGTEYGYTF
V gene: TRBV4-2; D gene: -; clone size: -; J gene: TRBJ2-7; CDR3 DNA: TGTGCCAGCAGCCAAGCGGGCAGGGGAGGCGAGCAGTACTTC; CDR3 protein: CASSQAGRGGEQYF
V gene: TRBV29-1; D gene: TRBD1; clone size: -; J gene: TRBJ2-1; CDR3 DNA: TGCAGCGCCCCAGGACAGGGCTACAATGAGCAGTTCTTC; CDR3 protein: CSAPGQGYNEQFF
V gene: TRBV11-1; D gene: TRBD2; clone size: -; J gene: TRBJ2-1; CDR3 DNA: TGTGCCAGCAGAGGAACTAGCGGGGTGTCCTACAATGAGCAGTTCTTC; CDR3 protein: CASRGTSGVSYNEQFF
V gene: TRBV27; D gene: TRBD1; clone size: -; J gene: TRBJ1-2; CDR3 DNA: TGTGCCAGCAGTGGGACAGGGCAAAGTGGCTACACCTTC; CDR3 protein: CASSGTGQSGYTF
V gene: TRBV20-1; D gene: -; clone size: once; J gene: TRBJ1-1; CDR3 DNA: TGCAGTGCTAGAGATATGGGGCAGGGAGAGAGGGCTTTCTTT; CDR3 protein: CSARDMGQGERAFF
V gene: TRBV6-1; D gene: -; clone size: -; J gene: TRBJ2-3; CDR3 DNA: TGTGCCAGCAGTCCCCTATCGGTCCGGGCAACAGATACGCAGTATTTT; CDR3 protein: CASSPLSVRATDTQYF
V gene: TRBV2; D gene: -; clone size: -; J gene: TRBJ1-1; CDR3 DNA: TGTGCCATCCCTCGCGGGGGTGCTTTCTTT; CDR3 protein: CAIPRGGAFF
V gene: TRBV12-3/TRBV12-4; D gene: TRBD2; clone size: -; J gene: TRBJ2-3; CDR3 DNA: TGTGCCAGCAGTTTCGGACTAGCGGGTAGCACAGATACGCAGTATTTT; CDR3 protein: CASSFGLAGSTDTQYF
V gene: TRBV7-8; D gene: TRBD2; clone size: -; J gene: TRBJ2-5; CDR3 DNA: TGTGCCAGCAGCCCCTGGGGGGGGGTCCAAGAGACCCAGTACTTC; CDR3 protein: CASSPWGGVQETQYF
V gene: TRBV20-1; D gene: -; clone size: -; J gene: TRBJ2-2; CDR3 DNA: TGCAGTGCTAGGAAAGGGGGAGACACCGGGGAGCTGTTTTTT; CDR3 protein: CSARKGGDTGELFF
V gene: TRBV20-1; D gene: TRBD2; clone size: -; J gene: TRBJ2-1; CDR3 DNA: TGCAGTGCCATCACCCAGACTAGCGGGGATAGCTCCTACAATGAGCAGTTCTTC; CDR3 protein: CSAITQTSGDSSYNEQFF
V gene: TRBV12-3/TRBV12-4; D gene: TRBD1; clone size: -; J gene: TRBJ2-7; CDR3 DNA: TGTGCCAGCAGCCGGGACAGGGTGATCTACGAGCAGTACTTC; CDR3 protein: CASSRDRVIYEQYF
V gene: TRBV6-1; D gene: -; clone size: few; J gene: TRBJ2-1; CDR3 DNA: TGTGCCAGCACCTCCCCTGGGCTTTATGAGCAGTTCTTC; CDR3 protein: CASTSPGLYEQFF
V gene: TRBV4-2; D gene: -; clone size: -; J gene: TRBJ2-7; CDR3 DNA: TGTGCCAGCAGCCAGACCGCGTGGGGAACCTACGAGCAGTACTTC; CDR3 protein: CASSQTAWGTYEQYF
V gene: TRBV25-1; D gene: -; clone size: -; J gene: TRBJ2-3; CDR3 DNA: TGTGCCAGCAGTTTCGACACAGATACGCAGTATTTT; CDR3 protein: CASSFDTDTQYF
V gene: TRBV18; D gene: TRBD1; clone size: -; J gene: TRBJ1-6; CDR3 DNA: TGTGCCAGCTCACCCAAAGGACAGGTAGTTCATTCACCCCTCCACTTT; CDR3 protein: CASSPKGQVVHSPLHF
V gene: TRBV19; D gene: -; clone size: few; J gene: TRBJ1-2; CDR3 DNA: TGTGCCAGTAGTATAGATCCGGGTAACTATGGCTACACCTTC; CDR3 protein: CASSIDPGNYGYTF
V gene: TRBV12-5; D gene: TRBD1; clone size: -; J gene: TRBJ1-5; CDR3 DNA: TGTGCTAGTGGTCCCATCGGACAGGGAGGGCAGCCCCAGCATTTT; CDR3 protein: CASGPIGQGGQPQHF
V gene: TRBV7-9; D gene: TRBD1; clone size: -; J gene: TRBJ1-2; CDR3 DNA: TGTGCCAGCAGCCCAGGACAGGGGGCGGTGGTGCGGGGCTACACCTTC; CDR3 protein: CASSPGQGAVVRGYTF
V gene: TRBV5-4; D gene: -; clone size: -; J gene: TRBJ2-3; CDR3 DNA: TGTGCCAGCAGCCACCCAAGCTCGCCCAATACGCAGTATTTT; CDR3 protein: CASSHPSSPNTQYF
V gene: TRBV4-3; D gene: -; clone size: -; J gene: TRBJ2-1; CDR3 DNA: TGCGCCAGCAGCCAAGATGCGTCTTCCTACAATGAGCAGTTCTTC; CDR3 protein: CASSQDASSYNEQFF
V gene: TRBV5-1; D gene: -; clone size: -; J gene: TRBJ1-1; CDR3 DNA: TGCGCCAGCAGCTTGGACGCAGGGGACACTGAAGCTTTCTTT; CDR3 protein: CASSLDAGDTEAFF
V gene: TRBV2; D gene: TRBD2; clone size: -; J gene: TRBJ2-3; CDR3 DNA: TGTGCCAGCAGTTCCCCGGGACTAGCGGGGAGGGATACGCAGTATTTT; CDR3 protein: CASSSPGLAGRDTQYF
V gene: TRBV14; D gene: TRBD2; clone size: once; J gene: TRBJ2-1; CDR3 DNA: TGTGCCAGCAGCCAAGATGACGTAGGGTTCTGGGGGACTATAGAGCAGTTCTTC; CDR3 protein: CASSQDDVGFWGTIEQFF
V gene: TRBV5-6; D gene: -; clone size: -; J gene: TRBJ1-1; CDR3 DNA: TGTGCCAGCAGCTCCTTTGGACAGTACACTGAAGCTTTCTTT; CDR3 protein: CASSSFGQYTEAFF
V gene: TRBV20-1; D gene: -; clone size: -; J gene: TRBJ1-2; CDR3 DNA: TGCAGTTATGGCCAAGAAGGGTATGGCTACACCTTC; CDR3 protein: CSYGQEGYGYTF
V gene: TRBV28; D gene: -; clone size: -; J gene: TRBJ2-7; CDR3 DNA: TGTGCCAGCACCACCGACACGGGACGCGAGCAGTACTTC; CDR3 protein: CASTTDTGREQYF
V gene: TRBV9; D gene: -; clone size: -; J gene: TRBJ2-5; CDR3 DNA: TGTGCCAGCAGCGGAAGTCGGGGAGAGACCCAGTACTTC; CDR3 protein: CASSGSRGETQYF
V gene: TRBV20-1; D gene: -; clone size: -; J gene: TRBJ2-5; CDR3 DNA: TGCAGTGCTAGAGATCCGCCGCAGGGGGAGACCCAGTACTTC; CDR3 protein: CSARDPPQGETQYF
V gene: TRBV29-1; D gene: TRBD1; clone size: -; J gene: TRBJ1-1; CDR3 DNA: TGCAGCGTCCGACAGGGTAACACTGAAGCTTTCTTT; CDR3 protein: CSVRQGNTEAFF
V gene: TRBV29-1; D gene: -; clone size: few; J gene: TRBJ2-7; CDR3 DNA: TGCAGCGTCGCTCAGGAGGGGGGCTACGAGCAGTACTTC; CDR3 protein: CSVAQEGGYEQYF
V gene: TRBV29-1; D gene: -; clone size: -; J gene: TRBJ1-4; CDR3 DNA: TGCAGCGCCGGGGGAGCTACGAATGAAAAACTGTTTTTT; CDR3 protein: CSAGGATNEKLFF
V gene: TRBV20-1; D gene: -; clone size: -; J gene: TRBJ2-5; CDR3 DNA: TGCAGTGCTAGAGATGGGGGAGAGACCCAGTACTTC; CDR3 protein: CSARDGGETQYF
V gene: TRBV20-1; D gene: -; clone size: -; J gene: TRBJ1-2; CDR3 DNA: TGCAGTGCTACACCTAATCACTATGGCTACACCTTC; CDR3 protein: CSATPNHYGYTF
V gene: TRBV9; D gene: -; clone size: -; J gene: TRBJ2-1; CDR3 DNA: TGTGCCAGCAGCGTAAGGGCTATAGCATCCTACAATGAGCAGTTCTTC; CDR3 protein: CASSVRAIASYNEQFF
V gene: TRBV24-1; D gene: -; clone size: -; J gene: TRBJ1-5; CDR3 DNA: TGTGCCACCGAAACTCTAGGGCAGCCCCAGCATTTT; CDR3 protein: CATETLGQPQHF
V gene: TRBV5-1; D gene: -; clone size: -; J gene: TRBJ1-1; CDR3 DNA: TGCGCCAGCAGCACCCTAGGGGGGGCTGAAGCTTTCTTT; CDR3 protein: CASSTLGGAEAFF